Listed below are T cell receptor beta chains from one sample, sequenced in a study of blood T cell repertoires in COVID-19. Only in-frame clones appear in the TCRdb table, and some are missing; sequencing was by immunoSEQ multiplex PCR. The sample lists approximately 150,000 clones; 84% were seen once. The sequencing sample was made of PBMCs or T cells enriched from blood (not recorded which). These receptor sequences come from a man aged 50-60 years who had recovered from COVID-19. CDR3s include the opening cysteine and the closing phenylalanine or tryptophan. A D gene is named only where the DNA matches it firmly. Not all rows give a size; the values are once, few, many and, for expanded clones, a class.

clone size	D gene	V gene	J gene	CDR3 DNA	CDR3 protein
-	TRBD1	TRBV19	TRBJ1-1	TGTGCCAGTAGGCCAGACAGGGCTGGCGGCGGTGAAGCTTTCTTT	CASRPDRAGGGEAFF
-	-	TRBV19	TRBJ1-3	TGTGCCAGTAGTTCGGGGTTTCCTGGAAACACCATATATTTT	CASSSGFPGNTIYF
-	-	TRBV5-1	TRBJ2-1	TGCGCCAGCAGCTCCGACTCCTATTTTGAGGGCAATGAGCAGTTCTTC	CASSSDSYFEGNEQFF
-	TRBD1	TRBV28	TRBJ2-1	TGTGCCAGCAGTTTGAGGCAGGGGGCTAGGGATGAGCAGTTCTTC	CASSLRQGARDEQFF
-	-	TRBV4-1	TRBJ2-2	TGCGCCAGCAGCAAAGGACTCGACCCGCGGACCGGGGAGCTGTTTTTT	CASSKGLDPRTGELFF
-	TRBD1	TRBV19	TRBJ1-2	TGTGCCAGTAGTGCCGGGACAGCCAACAATGGTGGCTACACCTTC	CASSAGTANNGGYTF
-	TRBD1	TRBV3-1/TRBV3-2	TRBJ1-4	TGTGCCAGCAGCCACCAAGACAGGGGCCTCGCTAATGAAAAACTGTTTTTT	CASSHQDRGLANEKLFF
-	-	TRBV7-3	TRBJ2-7	TGTGCCAGCAGCCCAAATGGGGGCAACTCCTACGAGCAGTACTTC	CASSPNGGNSYEQYF
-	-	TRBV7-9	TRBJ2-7	TGTGCCAGCAGCTCCTATACAGGGTTCGACGAGCAGTACTTC	CASSSYTGFDEQYF
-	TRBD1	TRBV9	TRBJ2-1	TGTGCCAGCAGCGTAGCTACGCGACAGGGGTACCATGAGCAGTTCTTC	CASSVATRQGYHEQFF
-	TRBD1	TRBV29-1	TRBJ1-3	TGCAGCGTTACCGGGACAGGGGGATCTGGAAACACCATATATTTT	CSVTGTGGSGNTIYF
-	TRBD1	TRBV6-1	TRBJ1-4	TGTGCCAGCAGTGAAGCCCAGGGGGTAGCATGGGAAAAACTGTTTTTT	CASSEAQGVAWEKLFF
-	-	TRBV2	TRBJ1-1	TGTGCCAACAGTGAAGCCAGGGGCTTCATGAACACTGAAGCTTTCTTT	CANSEARGFMNTEAFF
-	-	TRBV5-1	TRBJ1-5	TGCGCCAGCAGCTTGATTCCTGATCAGCCCCAGCATTTT	CASSLIPDQPQHF
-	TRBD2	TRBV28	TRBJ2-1	TGTGCCAGCATTAAGGGACTAGCGGGGGCTGCTGAGCAGTTCTTC	CASIKGLAGAAEQFF
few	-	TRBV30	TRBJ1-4	TGTGCCTGGAGCGCTGCGGAGTTCAATGAAAAACTGTTTTTT	CAWSAAEFNEKLFF
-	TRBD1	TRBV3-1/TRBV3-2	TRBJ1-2	TGTGCCAGCAGGCCCGGGACAGTTAACTATGGCTACACCTTC	CASRPGTVNYGYTF
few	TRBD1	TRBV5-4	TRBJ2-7	TGTGCCAGCAGCTATCCGGGACAGGGAAGCGAGCAGTACTTC	CASSYPGQGSEQYF
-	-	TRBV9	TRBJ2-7	TGTGCCAGCAGCGTAGCAGGGAGGAAGCAGTACTTC	CASSVAGRKQYF
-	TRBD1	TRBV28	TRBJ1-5	TGTGCCAGCAGTTTTAGGGACAGGGGTGGCAATCAGCCCCAGCATTTT	CASSFRDRGGNQPQHF
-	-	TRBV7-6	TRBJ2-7	TGTGCCAGCAGCTCCAGGACAGTGGGGGTTGGAGATACCCACGAGCAGTACTTC	CASSSRTVGVGDTHEQYF
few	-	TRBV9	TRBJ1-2	TGTGCCAGCAGCGTAGCCGGGGGATATAACTATGGCTACACCTTC	CASSVAGGYNYGYTF
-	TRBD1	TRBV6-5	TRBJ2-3	TGTGCCAGCAGTTACGCAGGGGGACGGGCAGATACGCAGTATTTT	CASSYAGGRADTQYF
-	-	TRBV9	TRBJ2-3	TGTGCCAGCAGCGTGGCAGCTAGTACAGATACGCAGTATTTT	CASSVAASTDTQYF
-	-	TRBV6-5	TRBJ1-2	TGTGCCAGCAGCCCCGACAGAAACTATGGCTACACCTTC	CASSPDRNYGYTF
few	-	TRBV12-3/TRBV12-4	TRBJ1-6	TGTGCCAGCGGTCGGCAGGTGGATTCACCCCTCCACTTT	CASGRQVDSPLHF
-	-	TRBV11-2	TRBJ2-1	TGTGCCAGCAGCCCCGATTTCGGACAGCTTTACAATGAGCAGTTCTTC	CASSPDFGQLYNEQFF
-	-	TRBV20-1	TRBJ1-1	TGCAGTGCTAGTAAGCCAGGTATCACTGAAGCTTTCTTT	CSASKPGITEAFF
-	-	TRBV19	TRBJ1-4	TGTGCCACCCATCGGGGAGGGGGTCATGAAAAACTGTTTTTT	CATHRGGGHEKLFF
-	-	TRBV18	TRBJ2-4	TGTGCCAGCTCAGAGAACCTGCTAGCCAAAAACATTCAGTACTTC	CASSENLLAKNIQYF
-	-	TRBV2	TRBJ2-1	TGTGCCAGCAGTGAAGCAGGACTGGGATACAATGAGCAGTTCTTC	CASSEAGLGYNEQFF
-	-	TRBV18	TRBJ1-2	TGTGCCAGCTCACCAGGACAGCCCAACTATGGCTACACCTTC	CASSPGQPNYGYTF
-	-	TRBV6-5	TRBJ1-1	TGTGCCAGCAGTTACGAGACCCTCCCAGGGAACACTGAAGCTTTCTTT	CASSYETLPGNTEAFF
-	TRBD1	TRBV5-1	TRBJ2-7	TGCGCCAGCAGCAGTACCGGGACAGCCTACGAGCAGTACTTC	CASSSTGTAYEQYF
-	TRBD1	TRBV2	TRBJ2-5	TGTGCCAGCAGGGGGGACAGGAAGGGAGAGACCCAGTACTTC	CASRGDRKGETQYF